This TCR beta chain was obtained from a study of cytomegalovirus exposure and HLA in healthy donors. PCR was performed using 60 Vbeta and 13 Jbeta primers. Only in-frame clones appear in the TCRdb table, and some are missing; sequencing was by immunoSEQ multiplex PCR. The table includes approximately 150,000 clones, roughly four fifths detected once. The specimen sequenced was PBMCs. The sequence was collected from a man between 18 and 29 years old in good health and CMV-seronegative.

The CDR3 is CASSLLHVKNIQYF. CDR3 in DNA: TGCGCCAGCAGCTTACTGCATGTCAAAAACATTCAGTACTTC. This chain joins TRBV4-1 and TRBJ2-4; no firm D call. Per the germline V gene, CDR1 is MGHRA and CDR2 is YSYEKL. Trimming left V 5 bases short and J 3 bases short, with 11 bases between. The length of the CDR3 is 14 residues.